The 20 T cell receptor beta chains presented below share a single source sample, sequenced in a study of T cell responses to AZD1222 COVID-19 vaccine. Assay: immunoSEQ multiplex PCR; the TCRdb copy retains only in-frame clones and omits some. The table lists 150,000 to 200,000 clones, 88% of them singletons. Material: peripheral blood, obtained 28 days after the second AZD1222 dose. Receptors originate from an adult who received the AZD1222 COVID-19 vaccine.

The chain couples TRBV7-2 to TRBJ2-5, with TRBD2 matching over 15 bases. The CDR3 loop spans 15 amino acids. V lost 0 bases to trimming and J lost 9 bases; unmatched junction nucleotides: 2. Germline loops: CDR1 SGHTA, CDR2 FQGNSA. The CDR3 here is CASSLAGTSGGPQYF. DNA of the CDR3: TGTGCCAGCAGCTTAGCCGGGACTAGCGGGGGGCCCCAGTACTTC.

The V call is TRBV10-3, the J call TRBJ1-3, with TRBD1 matching 9 bases. The CDR3 is 15 amino acids. Germline V gene data show CDR1 as ENHRY and CDR2 as SYGVKD. V lost 9 bases, J lost 3 bases, and 9 bases stayed unmatched. CDR3 amino acids: CAIYTGTGRGNTIYF. Written as DNA, the CDR3 is TGTGCCATATACACCGGGACAGGGCGTGGAAACACCATATATTTT.

This clone was recorded once. The rearrangement joins TRBV29-1 to TRBJ2-2; 7 bases align to TRBD2. Germline CDR1 reads SQVTM; CDR2 reads ANQGSEA. V shed 7 bases and J 3 bases; nucleotides not matched to a gene: 5. This CDR3 comprises 13 residues. The CDR3 DNA sequence: TGCAGCGGTAGGGAGGGCTACACCGGGGAGCTGTTTTTT. This gives the protein CSGREGYTGELFF.

V is TRBV30 and J is TRBJ1-1, with a possible D match to TRBD1 (6 bases). From germline, CDR1 is GTSNPN and CDR2 SVGIG (reference sequence). The CDR3 consists of 11 residues. Trimming removed 2 bases at V and 10 bases at J, with 11 bases between. The CDR3 sequence: CAWSSGALAFF. CDR3 DNA: TGTGCCTGGAGTTCGGGGGCCTTAGCTTTCTTT.

CDR3 protein: CASSSRGDSSSYNSPLHF. The CDR3 DNA reads as TGTGCCAGCAGCTCTAGAGGGGACTCCAGCTCCTATAATTCACCCCTCCACTTT. V usage is TRBV13 and J usage is TRBJ1-6; the D gene is possibly TRBD1 (5 bases). The germline gives CDR1 PRHDT, CDR2 FYEKMQ (reference sequence). The CDR3 has 18 amino acids. Trimming pared 4 bases from V and 0 bases from J, leaving 16 bases between.

The rearrangement joins TRBV19 to TRBJ2-2; maybe TRBD2 (5 bases). V shed 1 base and J shed 3 bases, with 15 bases lying between them. This CDR3 comprises 17 residues. From germline, CDR1 is LNHDA and CDR2 SQIVND (reference sequence). This CDR3 is CASSIGGLTGDTGELFF. Here the CDR3 DNA reads TGTGCCAGTAGTATAGGCGGACTCACCGGGGACACCGGGGAGCTGTTTTTT.

This clone was detected once. The chain has TRBV5-6 and TRBJ1-5; D remains ambiguous. V lost 0 bases and J 10 bases, leaving 14 bases between the germline ends. Looked up from germline, CDR1 is SGHDT and CDR2 is YYEEEE. The CDR3 loop spans 14 amino acids. The CDR3 DNA sequence: TGTGCCAGCAGCTTGGGGCAGTCCCGGTTTCCCCAGCATTTT. Its translation: CASSLGQSRFPQHF.

This chain links TRBV5-4 with TRBJ1-6; TRBD1 might be the D (6 bases). CDR1 and CDR2 from the germline V gene are SGHNT and YYREEE (reference sequence). The CDR3 contains 18 residues. V gave up 6 bases and J gave up 0 bases, with 19 bases separating them. The chain's CDR3 is CASTDSQPSSSYNSPLHF. In DNA, the CDR3 is TGTGCCAGCACGGACAGCCAACCTTCGAGCTCCTATAATTCACCCCTCCACTTT. Complete variable domain (other parts from reference TRBV5-4 and TRBJ1-6): ETGVTQSPTHLIKTRGQQVTLRCSSQSGHNTVSWYQQALGQGPQFIFQYYREEENGRGNFPPRFSGLQFPNYSSELNVNALELDDSALYLCASTDSQPSSSYNSPLHFGNGTRLTVT.

This chain uses TRBV6-5 with TRBJ1-3; D is uncertain. The CDR3 consists of 15 residues. The V and J ends lost 5 bases and 0 bases respectively, with 11 bases between them. Germline V gives CDR1 MNHEY, CDR2 SVGAGI. The CDR3 here is CASSSAGGSGNTIYF. CDR3 in DNA: TGTGCCAGCAGTAGCGCGGGTGGCTCTGGAAACACCATATATTTT.

This chain links TRBV5-5 with TRBJ2-2; 10 bases map to TRBD2. Looked up from germline, CDR1 is SGHKS and CDR2 is YYEKEE (reference sequence). The CDR3 is made up of 17 amino acids. V was pared by 4 bases and J by 1 base, with 7 bases of the junction left unmatched. The CDR3 coding sequence is TGTGCCAGCAGCGCCTTAGCGGGGGGCCGGAACACCGGGGAGCTGTTTTTT. Amino acids: CASSALAGGRNTGELFF.

The gene calls are TRBV5-1 and TRBJ1-1; D not resolved. CDR3 length: 14 amino acids. V lost 4 bases and J lost 3, with 13 bases in between. Germline-derived CDR1 and CDR2 are SGHRS and YFSETQ. The CDR3 loop reads CASSPGSKDTEAFF. For the CDR3, the DNA is TGCGCCAGCAGCCCGGGGTCCAAGGACACTGAAGCTTTCTTT.

The rearrangement joins TRBV5-1 to TRBJ1-2, with D uncertain. In germline, CDR1 is SGHRS, CDR2 YFSETQ. The V gene lost 0 bases and the J gene lost 1 base, with 4 bases spanning the gap. The CDR3 length is 13 residues. CDR3 loop: CASSLGFNYGYTF. The CDR3 DNA is TGCGCCAGCAGCTTGGGATTTAACTATGGCTACACCTTC.

The gene calls are TRBV28 and TRBJ1-3, with D possibly matching TRBD1 (6 bases). Trimming stripped 8 bases from V and 2 bases from J, with 13 bases between. The length of the CDR3 is 14 residues. The germline V gene has CDR1 MDHEN and CDR2 SYDVKM. CDR3 amino acids: CASGRAGAGNTIYF. CDR3 DNA: TGTGCCAGCGGCCGGGCAGGGGCTGGAAACACCATATATTTT. Using reference TRBV28 and TRBJ1-3 for the parts outside the CDR3, the full variable domain is DVKVTQSSRYLVKRTGEKVFLECVQDMDHENMFWYRQDPGLGLRLIYFSYDVKMKEKGDIPEGYSVSREKKERFSLILESASTNQTSMYLCASGRAGAGNTIYFGEGSWLTVV.

The V and J genes are TRBV9 and TRBJ1-4; unclear D gene. V was clipped by 0 bases and J by 8 bases, with 8 bases between them. CDR1 and CDR2 (germline): SGDLS, YYNGEE. This CDR3 has 13 amino acids. CDR3 DNA: TGTGCCAGCAGCGTAGGCAGTGGCGAAAAACTGTTTTTT. Amino acid sequence: CASSVGSGEKLFF.

The V call is TRBV10-3, the J call TRBJ2-2, with 8 nucleotides matching TRBD2. The V and J ends lost 0 bases and 1 base, in that order; junction bases with no gene match: 7. The CDR3 spans 18 residues. Germline assignment: CDR1 ENHRY and CDR2 SYGVKD. CDR3 sequence reads: CAISESELAALNTGELFF. CDR3 nucleotide sequence: TGTGCCATCAGTGAGTCTGAACTAGCGGCATTGAACACCGGGGAGCTGTTTTTT.

The chain couples TRBV7-3 to TRBJ2-1; D unclear. CDR1 and CDR2 (germline): SGHTA, FQGTGA. There are 13 residues in the CDR3. V was clipped by 2 bases and J by 15 bases, with 17 bases between them. The CDR3 is CASSLRSSQDLFF. Written as DNA, the CDR3 is TGTGCCAGCAGCTTACGGAGCAGTCAAGACCTGTTCTTC.

CDR3 coding DNA: TGTGCCAGTAGTGCGGCGACAGGGGATCACTATGGCTACACCTTC. Residues: CASSAATGDHYGYTF. The gene calls are TRBV19 and TRBJ1-2; 8 positions match TRBD1. The germline V gene encodes CDR1 LNHDA and CDR2 SQIVND (reference sequence). V was pared by 5 bases and J by 3 bases, with 8 bases of the junction left unmatched. CDR3 length equals 15 residues.

The rearrangement links TRBV13 to TRBJ2-7; D is tentatively TRBD1 or TRBD2 (5 bases each). There are 15 residues in the CDR3. Trimming took 5 bases from V and 2 from J, leaving 16 bases between them. Germline V gives CDR1 PRHDT, CDR2 FYEKMQ (reference sequence). The CDR3 loop reads CASSPSRGAPYEQYF. Here the CDR3 DNA reads TGTGCCAGCAGCCCTAGCCGAGGGGCCCCCTACGAGCAGTACTTC.

The CDR3: CASAGAYGYTF. In DNA, the CDR3 is TGTGCCAGCGCGGGGGCCTATGGCTACACCTTC. The chain combines TRBV6-1 with TRBJ1-2, with D possibly matching TRBD1 (6 bases). Trimming removed 8 bases from V and 4 bases from J, with 8 bases in between. CDR3 length: 11 residues. The V gene's germline CDR1 is MNHNS and CDR2 SASEGT.

This clone showed up just a few times. The chain is built from TRBV7-8 and TRBJ1-1, with D unclear. Looked up from germline, CDR1 is SGHVS and CDR2 is FQNEAQ. Trimming pared 5 bases from V and 2 bases from J, leaving 9 bases between. The CDR3 is 13 amino acids. CDR3 DNA: TGTGCCAGCAGCCCTCCTGCAAACACTGAAGCTTTCTTT. It specifies CASSPPANTEAFF.